These T cell receptor beta chains were read from a single sample in a study of T cells in localized non-small cell lung cancer. The method was immunoSEQ multiplex PCR; TCRdb's version includes in-frame clones alone and lacks a portion of them. The sample contains about 83,000 clones, 80% of which appear only once. This specimen consisted of peripheral blood, obtained before any cancer treatment. All receptors derive from a female donor over 55 with stage I lung adenocarcinoma. CDR3s include the opening cysteine and the closing phenylalanine or tryptophan. The D gene is left open where the match is weak. Clone size, where shown, is once, few, many, or a class for clones that have expanded.

d_call	clone_size	j_call	v_call	cdr3_nt	cdr3_aa
.	.	TRBJ2-3	TRBV27	TGTGCCAGCAGTTCGACATACGAGGAGTATTTT	CASSSTYEEYF
TRBD1	few	TRBJ1-1	TRBV6-6	TGTGCCAGCAGACTCCTACAGGGGACCGTGAGGACTGAAGCTTTCTTT	CASRLLQGTVRTEAFF
.	.	TRBJ2-2	TRBV11-3	TGTGCCAGCAGCTTGGAGCGTATCGGGGAGCTGTTTTTT	CASSLERIGELFF
TRBD2	.	TRBJ2-1	TRBV28	TGTGCCAGCAGCCCCCTGCGGCTAGCGGGACTGGCGACCAATGAGCAGTTCTTC	CASSPLRLAGLATNEQFF
.	.	TRBJ2-5	TRBV5-8	TGTGCCAGCACCCCTGGGGTAGGGGGTTCCCAAGAGACCCAGTACTTC	CASTPGVGGSQETQYF
.	.	TRBJ2-7	TRBV27	TGTGCCAGCAGCCCGACCCGGACAGACGAGCAGTACTTC	CASSPTRTDEQYF
TRBD1	.	TRBJ1-2	TRBV19	TGTGCCAGTAGTCTTAGGACAGGGAATAGGGACGGCTACACCTTC	CASSLRTGNRDGYTF
.	few	TRBJ2-2	TRBV4-2	TGTGCCAGCAGCCAAGATTGGGACGGGGCCGGGGAGCTGTTTTTT	CASSQDWDGAGELFF
.	few	TRBJ2-7	TRBV28	TGTGCCAGCAGGCGAAAGATACAGGGTGCCTACGAGCAGTACTTC	CASRRKIQGAYEQYF
TRBD2	once	TRBJ2-7	TRBV2	TGTGCCAGCAGCGAAGGGACTAGCGGGAGAGTACGCGAGCAGTACTTC	CASSEGTSGRVREQYF